Listed below are T cell receptor beta chains from one sample, sequenced in a study of shared clonotypes between healthy human individuals. Here immunoSEQ multiplex PCR was the method, and the copy in TCRdb shows in-frame clones only, minus some. The sample shows roughly 850,000 clones, roughly 96% of them seen only once. The sequenced material came from naive CD8+ T cells sorted from blood. The receptor source for this set is a man aged 25 to 40 in good health. CDR3s include the opening cysteine and the closing phenylalanine or tryptophan. The D gene is left open where the match is weak.

J,V,D,CDR3,DNA
TRBJ2-7,TRBV2,TRBD1,CASRVGQGAAYEQYF,TGTGCCAGCAGGGTGGGTCAGGGGGCAGCCTACGAGCAGTACTTC
TRBJ1-5,TRBV5-6,NA,CASSLVGDSNQPQHF,TGTGCCAGCAGCTTGGTCGGGGACAGCAATCAGCCCCAGCATTTT
TRBJ2-1,TRBV27,NA,CASKGGSGSYNEQFF,TGTGCCAGTAAGGGGGGGAGCGGCTCCTACAATGAGCAGTTCTTC
TRBJ2-3,TRBV4-1,TRBD2,CASSQILAGGTDTQYF,TGCGCCAGCAGCCAAATTCTAGCGGGAGGGACAGATACGCAGTATTTT
TRBJ2-2,TRBV28,NA,CASSPTKWSTGELFF,TGTGCCAGCAGCCCGACGAAGTGGAGCACCGGGGAGCTGTTTTTT
TRBJ2-7,TRBV29-1,TRBD1,CSAQGSGSYEQYF,TGCAGCGCACAGGGGTCGGGCTCCTACGAGCAGTACTTC
TRBJ2-2,TRBV18,TRBD2,CASSPRTSGNTGELFF,TGTGCCAGCTCACCAAGGACTAGCGGGAACACCGGGGAGCTGTTTTTT
TRBJ2-2,TRBV7-9,NA,CASSMDETRRGELFF,TGTGCCAGCAGCATGGACGAAACCAGGCGCGGGGAGCTGTTTTTT
TRBJ1-2,TRBV2,NA,CATPGLSTYGYTF,TGTGCCACCCCGGGACTGTCCACCTATGGCTACACCTTC
TRBJ1-5,TRBV4-1,NA,CASSQEGGGNQPQHF,TGCGCCAGCAGCCAAGAGGGAGGAGGCAATCAGCCCCAGCATTTT
TRBJ2-5,TRBV11-2,TRBD1,CASTTSLGDRGTRETQYF,TGTGCCAGCACCACCTCTTTGGGGGACAGGGGAACGCGGGAGACCCAGTACTTC
TRBJ2-5,TRBV28,NA,CASTSWGASGETQYF,TGTGCCAGCACCTCTTGGGGCGCGTCCGGTGAGACCCAGTACTTC
TRBJ2-1,TRBV25-1,NA,CASGSGVGEQFF,TGTGCCAGCGGGTCAGGGGTCGGCGAGCAGTTCTTC
TRBJ2-7,TRBV5-6,TRBD2,CASSGGLAATYEQYF,TGTGCCAGCAGCGGGGGACTAGCGGCCACCTACGAGCAGTACTTC
TRBJ2-1,TRBV7-9,NA,CASSSSSYNEQFF,TGTGCCAGCAGCTCCTCCTCCTACAATGAGCAGTTCTTC